What follows is one T cell receptor beta chain and its context. Its antigen is undetermined. A clone one base away is much larger, so this may be a read error. This CDR3 comprises 16 residues. CDR1 MGHDK and CDR2 SYGVNS come from the germline V gene. The data belong to a study of CD8+CD57+ T cells in acquired aplastic anemia. In the study overall: The study obtained roughly 10 million reads on average for CD4+ cells from healthy donors. Whole-study results and caveats: The same twenty-nine CD8+ CDR3 sequences occurred in patients and in controls.

The template used for profiling TCR beta VDJ and CDR3 was genomic DNA. TCRdb itself ran the reads through MiXCR, one entry per CDR3 protein. The sample holds tens of thousands of distinct CDR3 sequences, about 45% seen once. This TCR derives from a human donor in good health, serving as a control. V usage is TRBV25-1 and J usage is TRBJ2-1; 12 bases agree with TRBD2. What was sequenced was sorted CD4+, CD8+, or CD8+CD57+ T cells (not recorded which) from PBMCs. In DNA form, the CDR3 reads TGTGCCACCTCCCCTAGCGGGGGGGCCCCCTACAATGGGCAGTTCTTC. Protein product: CATSPSGGAPYNGQFF.